Following are 27 T cell receptor beta chains from one sample sequenced in a study of cytomegalovirus exposure and HLA in healthy donors. Both 60 Vbeta primers and 13 Jbeta primers went into the PCR. Profiled with immunoSEQ multiplex PCR; TCRdb holds only in-frame clones, not every one. The sample consists of roughly 150,000 clones, roughly 70% of them appearing once. The sample consisted of PBMCs. These receptors originate from a middle-aged man in good health and CMV-seronegative.

This chain connects TRBV25-1 to TRBJ1-1; 9 nucleotides match TRBD1. Germline V gene lookup returns CDR1 MGHDK and CDR2 SYGVNS. Unmatched junction bases numbered 5, after V lost 7 bases and J lost 5 bases. CDR3 length: 13 residues. CDR3 nucleotides: TGTGCCAGCATCACGACAGGGGGGACTGAAGCTTTCTTT. It codes for CASITTGGTEAFF.

The chain links TRBV19 to TRBJ1-1, with D possibly matching TRBD1 (5 bases). The CDR3 extends over 15 amino acids. Trimming pared 3 bases from V and 4 bases from J, leaving 15 bases between. Germline CDR1 is LNHDA and CDR2 is SQIVND (reference sequence). The CDR3 bases are TGTGCCAGTAGTATCATGGAGGGGTCAGGCACTGAAGCTTTCTTT. Translation gives CASSIMEGSGTEAFF. Using reference TRBV19 and TRBJ1-1 for the parts outside the CDR3, the full variable domain is DGGITQSPKYLFRKEGQNVTLSCEQNLNHDAMYWYRQDPGQGLRLIYYSQIVNDFQKGDIAEGYSVSREKKESFPLTVTSAQKNPTAFYLCASSIMEGSGTEAFFGQGTRLTVV.

The CDR3 coding sequence is TGTGCCAGCAGCACCGCCCCTAGCGGGTCCTTGAGTGAGCAGTTCTTC. This gives the protein CASSTAPSGSLSEQFF. The rearrangement joins TRBV7-9 to TRBJ2-1, with 8 bases lining up with TRBD2. This CDR3 contains 16 residues. Germline values: CDR1 SEHNR, CDR2 FQNEAQ (reference sequence). Trimming removed 5 bases from V and 9 bases from J; junction bases left unmatched: 15.

This sequence joins TRBV7-8 and TRBJ2-1; weak D call: TRBD2 (5 bases). Trimming removed 5 bases at V and 0 bases at J, with 17 bases between. CDR1 and CDR2 (germline): SGHVS, FQNEAQ. The CDR3 is 17 amino acids. CDR3 residues: CASSREGAEHSYNEQFF. Written as DNA, the CDR3 is TGTGCCAGCAGCCGAGAAGGAGCGGAGCACTCCTACAATGAGCAGTTCTTC.

The chain couples TRBV19 to TRBJ2-5; 12 bases agree with TRBD2. V was pared by 5 bases and J by 9 bases, with 13 bases of the junction left unmatched. Germline lookup yields CDR1 LNHDA and CDR2 SQIVND (reference sequence). The CDR3 spans 16 residues. CDR3 nucleotides: TGTGCCAGTAGTGGGGGGACTAGCGGGCGGCTCGTGCCCCAGTACTTC. Protein sequence: CASSGGTSGRLVPQYF.

This chain uses TRBV27 with TRBJ2-7, with 9 bases lining up with TRBD1. Trimming took 5 bases from V and 7 from J; bases not matched to a gene: 9. The germline V gene has CDR1 MNHEY and CDR2 SMNVEV (reference sequence). The CDR3 covers 14 residues. The CDR3 is CASSNRDREREQYF. The CDR3 DNA sequence: TGTGCCAGCAGTAACCGGGACAGGGAGAGGGAGCAGTACTTC.

CDR3 residues: CAWDRGLYQETQYF. CDR3 coding DNA: TGTGCCTGGGACAGGGGGCTATACCAAGAGACCCAGTACTTC. This chain links TRBV30 with TRBJ2-5; 10 bases line up with TRBD1. Germline CDR1 reads GTSNPN; CDR2 reads SVGIG (reference sequence). The CDR3 covers 14 residues. The V gene end was trimmed by 5 bases and the J gene end by 0 bases; junction bases not matched to a gene: 3.

This clone was picked up a small number of times. The CDR3 here is CAWTPSGNTIYF. The CDR3 coding sequence is TGTGCCTGGACTCCGTCTGGAAACACCATATATTTT. The chain links TRBV30 to TRBJ1-3; the D is unclear. This CDR3 has 12 amino acids. The V gene lost 4 bases and the J gene lost 1 base, with 5 bases spanning the gap. Germline loops: CDR1 GTSNPN, CDR2 SVGIG (reference sequence).

The V gene is TRBV6-5, the J gene TRBJ2-7; TRBD1 aligns across 8 bases. Unmatched junction bases numbered 7, after V lost 5 bases and J lost 4 bases. Per germline, CDR1 MNHEY and CDR2 SVGAGI. The CDR3 totals 14 residues. The CDR3 DNA follows: TGTGCCAGCAGTCTTCGGACAGGGTGGTACGAGCAGTACTTC. It encodes CASSLRTGWYEQYF.

The chain employs TRBV10-3 and TRBJ2-2, with D unclear. The CDR3 covers 13 residues. V was pared by 8 bases and J by 4 bases, with 11 bases between. Per the germline V gene, CDR1 is ENHRY and CDR2 is SYGVKD. The CDR3 loop reads CAILGRSTGELFF. DNA for the CDR3: TGTGCCATCCTCGGTAGAAGCACCGGGGAGCTGTTTTTT.

The rearrangement uses TRBV30 and TRBJ2-1; 8 bases agree with TRBD1. CDR1 is GTSNPN, CDR2 SVGIG, per germline (reference sequence). V gave up 4 bases and J gave up 2 bases; unmatched junction bases: 7. The CDR3 loop spans 15 amino acids. CDR3 residues: CAWIGWDRTYNEQFF. CDR3 sequence (DNA): TGTGCCTGGATAGGTTGGGACAGGACCTACAATGAGCAGTTCTTC. Based on the CDR3 plus reference TRBV30 and TRBJ2-1, the full variable domain is SQTIHQWPATLVQPVGSPLSLECTVEGTSNPNLYWYRQAAGRGLQLLFYSVGIGQISSEVPQNLSASRPQDRQFILSSKKLLLSDSGFYLCAWIGWDRTYNEQFFGPGTRLTVL.

The V gene is TRBV7-2, the J gene TRBJ2-1; 10 bases are shared with TRBD1. Germline-derived CDR1 and CDR2 are SGHTA and FQGNSA. This CDR3 is built from 16 residues. V trimming: 5 bases; J trimming: 4 bases; junction bases outside the gene matches: 8. The CDR3 spells CASSREGTGAYNEQFF. The CDR3 region has the DNA TGTGCCAGCAGCCGCGAGGGGACAGGGGCTTACAATGAGCAGTTCTTC.

The V and J genes are TRBV21-1 and TRBJ2-5; the table's D gene call, TRBD1, was not cross checked with the DNA. TRBV21-1 is labeled a pseudogene. The CDR3 spans 14 residues. The CDR3 loop reads CASTPFRPEETQYF. CDR3 DNA: TGTGCCAGCACCCCGTTCAGGCCAGAGGAGACCCAGTACTTC.

The V gene is TRBV7-9, the J gene TRBJ2-1; TRBD2 matches at 12 bases. Germline values: CDR1 SEHNR, CDR2 FQNEAQ (reference sequence). The length of the CDR3 is 15 residues. V shed 5 bases and J 8 bases; nucleotides not matched to a gene: 7. The chain's CDR3 is CASSPTSGRGDEQFF. CDR3 coding DNA: TGTGCCAGCAGCCCGACTAGCGGGAGAGGGGATGAGCAGTTCTTC.

The chain is built from TRBV6-1 and TRBJ2-1, with TRBD2 as a possible D gene (6 bases). The V gene lost 2 bases and the J gene lost 2 bases, with 13 bases spanning the gap. CDR1 is MNHNS and CDR2 is SASEGT in the germline V gene. This CDR3 has 16 residues. DNA for the CDR3: TGTGCCAGCAGTGAAACTCTAGCGTACCCCTACAATGAGCAGTTCTTC. Its protein product is CASSETLAYPYNEQFF.

The count of this clone is one. This chain uses TRBV6-4 with TRBJ2-1; maybe TRBD2 (6 bases). Germline values: CDR1 MRHNA, CDR2 SNTAGT. The V gene lost 0 bases and the J gene lost 4 bases, with 13 bases spanning the gap. The CDR3 extends over 16 amino acids. In DNA, the CDR3 is TGTGCCAGCAGTGACTCGGGGACTGCGGGGTACAATGAGCAGTTCTTC. Its translation: CASSDSGTAGYNEQFF.

The chain uses TRBV6-6 and TRBJ1-1; TRBD1 matches 7 bases. The CDR3 spans 13 residues. CDR1 is MNHNY, CDR2 SVGAGI, per germline (reference sequence). The trim removed 6 bases at V and 2 bases at J, leaving 3 bases unmatched. The CDR3 region has the DNA TGTGCCAGCAGGACAGGGCTAAACACTGAAGCTTTCTTT. This encodes CASRTGLNTEAFF.

This rearrangement joins TRBV19 to TRBJ2-7; D is unclear. Germline V lookup: CDR1 LNHDA, CDR2 SQIVND (reference sequence). The CDR3 is 15 amino acids. Trimming removed 5 bases from V and 2 bases from J, with 16 bases in between. The CDR3 spells CASSGAVAVTYEQYF. The CDR3 nucleotides are TGTGCCAGTAGTGGTGCAGTCGCAGTCACCTACGAGCAGTACTTC.

This sequence joins TRBV6-5 and TRBJ2-1; 7 bases match TRBD2. Germline CDR1 is MNHEY and CDR2 is SVGAGI. Germline trimming cut 2 bases from V and 4 bases from J; bases unmatched to any gene: 5. This CDR3 contains 15 residues. DNA of the CDR3: TGTGCCAGCAGTTACGGGCGGGAGAGTTACAATGAGCAGTTCTTC. It translates to CASSYGRESYNEQFF.

CDR3 coding DNA: TGTGCCAGCTCCTCAGGGAACTATGGCTACACCTTC. It yields the protein CASSSGNYGYTF. V is TRBV9 and J is TRBJ1-2, with D possibly matching TRBD1 (5 bases). The germline gives CDR1 SGDLS, CDR2 YYNGEE. With 7 bases removed from V and 2 bases from J, the gap between germline ends came to 9 bases. This CDR3 is built from 12 residues.

The J gene is TRBJ1-3, the V gene TRBV7-2, with TRBD1 matching over 7 bases. The junction had 10 bases not matched to a gene; V was cut back by 2 bases and J by 0 bases. The CDR3 has 18 amino acids. Germline V lookup: CDR1 SGHTA, CDR2 FQGNSA. The DNA of the CDR3 is TGTGCCAGCAGCTTAAATCCCATGAACAGGGGCTCTGGAAACACCATATATTTT. Protein sequence: CASSLNPMNRGSGNTIYF.

This rearrangement joins TRBV30 to TRBJ2-7; 12 positions match TRBD1. The CDR3 sequence is 14 residues long. The germline gives CDR1 GTSNPN, CDR2 SVGIG (reference sequence). V lost 8 bases to trimming and J lost 4 bases; unmatched junction nucleotides: 9. The CDR3 region is CARGGTGGEYEQYF. CDR3 DNA: TGTGCCCGTGGGGGGACAGGGGGCGAGTACGAGCAGTACTTC.

This chain connects TRBV14 to TRBJ1-1, with D perhaps TRBD1 (6 bases). The germline V gene has CDR1 SGHDN and CDR2 FVKESK. Trimming shortened V by 4 bases and J by 4 bases, and 19 bases separated the two germline ends. CDR3 length: 16 residues. The CDR3 is CASSRTRAGEGTEAFF. As DNA, the CDR3 is TGTGCCAGCAGCCGCACCCGGGCAGGGGAGGGCACTGAAGCTTTCTTT.

This clone was seen a few times. This rearrangement joins TRBV7-8 to TRBJ1-3, with D possibly TRBD1 on 6 matching bases. V was trimmed by 7 bases and J by 4 bases, leaving 17 bases between them. The CDR3 contains 15 residues. Germline V gives CDR1 SGHVS, CDR2 FQNEAQ. For the CDR3, the DNA is TGTGCCAGCACCCCGACAGGTATCCGCGGAAACACCATATATTTT. Residues: CASTPTGIRGNTIYF.

The CDR3 loop is CAISALAGNEQFF. CDR3 nucleotide sequence: TGTGCCATCTCGGCACTAGCGGGGAATGAGCAGTTCTTC. This chain links TRBV10-3 with TRBJ2-1; 10 bases fit TRBD2. Unmatched junction bases numbered 5, after V lost 8 bases and J lost 7 bases. Germline V CDR1 and CDR2: ENHRY, SYGVKD. The length of the CDR3 is 13 residues.

The rearrangement uses TRBV18 and TRBJ1-4; unclear D gene. This CDR3 spans 15 amino acids. V lost 4 bases, J lost 7 bases, and 16 bases lay in between. Germline CDR1 is KGHSH and CDR2 is LQKENI. The CDR3 sequence: CASSLNRDSGEKLFF. In nucleotides, the CDR3 is TGTGCCAGCTCACTAAACCGGGATAGTGGTGAAAAACTGTTTTTT.

J is TRBJ2-7 and V is TRBV5-6; TRBD2 matches at 8 bases. Germline V lookup: CDR1 SGHDT, CDR2 YYEEEE. Trimming took 3 bases from V and 4 from J; bases not matched to a gene: 6. This CDR3 has 14 residues. The CDR3 is CASSSGTSVYEQYF. CDR3 nucleotide sequence: TGTGCCAGCAGCTCTGGGACTAGTGTGTACGAGCAGTACTTC.